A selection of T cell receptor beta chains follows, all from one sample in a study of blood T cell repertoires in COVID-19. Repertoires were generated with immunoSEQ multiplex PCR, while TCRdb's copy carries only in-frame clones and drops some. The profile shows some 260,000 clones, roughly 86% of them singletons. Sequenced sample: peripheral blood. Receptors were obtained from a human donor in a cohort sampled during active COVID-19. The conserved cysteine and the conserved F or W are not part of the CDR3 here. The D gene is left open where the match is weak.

ASTTGTGTGNQPQH | TRBJ1-5 | TRBV19 | TRBD1
ASSAPPGNYGYT | TRBJ1-2 | TRBV9 | -
ASSESGASEAF | TRBJ1-1 | TRBV10-2 | -
ASSEPSTGHYEQY | TRBJ2-7 | TRBV2 | TRBD1
ASSLQVNTEAF | TRBJ1-1 | TRBV18 | -
ASSLVLAGRLRGEQF | TRBJ2-1 | TRBV7-9 | TRBD2
ASSPRYEQY | TRBJ2-7 | TRBV3-1/TRBV3-2 | -
ASSPSGISYEQY | TRBJ2-7 | TRBV18 | -
ASSSRDTGTEAF | TRBJ1-1 | TRBV6-2/TRBV6-3 | -
ASSWGLESRF | TRBJ2-1 | TRBV12-3/TRBV12-4 | TRBD2
ASSRTLTGSWDTEAF | TRBJ1-1 | TRBV6-6 | -
SASSRGGHNEQF | TRBJ2-1 | TRBV20-1 | -
SARQSYGYT | TRBJ1-2 | TRBV20-1 | -
ATKDIFNEKLF | TRBJ1-4 | TRBV15 | -
ASAGAGGGDTQY | TRBJ2-3 | TRBV7-3 | TRBD2
ASSPGDELNQPQH | TRBJ1-5 | TRBV3-1/TRBV3-2 | -
ASSRGQGAGYT | TRBJ1-2 | TRBV9 | TRBD1
ASRPVQGRSEQY | TRBJ2-7 | TRBV19 | -
ATSRGGAGYEQF | TRBJ2-1 | TRBV15 | -
ASSNPGGQPQH | TRBJ1-5 | TRBV19 | -
ASSARLASYNEQF | TRBJ2-1 | TRBV9 | TRBD2
ASSLVGQGNEQY | TRBJ2-7 | TRBV5-4 | TRBD1
ASRKTGVGEQY | TRBJ2-7 | TRBV28 | TRBD1
ASSFGGAPYNEQF | TRBJ2-1 | TRBV27 | TRBD2
ASSSRPGTGDHEQY | TRBJ2-7 | TRBV7-9 | TRBD1
ASSPLTSGFSHNEQF | TRBJ2-1 | TRBV18 | -
AKTRLRGDGYT | TRBJ1-2 | TRBV6-4 | -
ASRISGEGYEQY | TRBJ2-7 | TRBV28 | TRBD2
ASSSGGVNTEAF | TRBJ1-1 | TRBV6-5 | -
ASSTGFSGNTIY | TRBJ1-3 | TRBV6-2/TRBV6-3 | -
ASSLLSGDSSYEQY | TRBJ2-7 | TRBV7-8 | -
ASSLIDRVAGYT | TRBJ1-2 | TRBV5-1 | TRBD1
ASSLQPSGGYEQY | TRBJ2-7 | TRBV4-2 | TRBD2
ASSPTSTNKYEQY | TRBJ2-7 | TRBV6-5 | -
ASRIWTGANEQF | TRBJ2-1 | TRBV28 | -
ASSPRLAGRAYEQY | TRBJ2-7 | TRBV5-1 | TRBD2
ASSLGGLVNTEAF | TRBJ1-1 | TRBV7-2 | -
ASSPKRGSYEQY | TRBJ2-7 | TRBV7-9 | TRBD2